This TCR beta chain was captured in a study of T cell changes during pregnancy in multiple sclerosis. Sequencing was performed with immunoSEQ multiplex PCR; in TCRdb, only in-frame clones are kept and a portion is missing. The table shows fewer than 85,000 clones, with approximately 90% occurring only once. The CDR3 is 16 amino acids. Germline V gene data show CDR1 as LNHDA and CDR2 as SQIVND (reference sequence). Trimming at V came to 2 bases and at J to 2 bases, leaving 3 bases not matched to a gene. The origin of this receptor is a female donor in good health, enrolled as a control in a pregnancy study. The J gene is TRBJ2-3, the V gene TRBV19, with TRBD2 matching over 11 bases. The sample consisted of peripheral blood, taken in the first trimester of pregnancy. CDR3 in amino acids: CASSIIAGGYTDTQYF. For the CDR3, the DNA is TGTGCCAGTAGTATAATAGCGGGAGGGTACACAGATACGCAGTATTTT.